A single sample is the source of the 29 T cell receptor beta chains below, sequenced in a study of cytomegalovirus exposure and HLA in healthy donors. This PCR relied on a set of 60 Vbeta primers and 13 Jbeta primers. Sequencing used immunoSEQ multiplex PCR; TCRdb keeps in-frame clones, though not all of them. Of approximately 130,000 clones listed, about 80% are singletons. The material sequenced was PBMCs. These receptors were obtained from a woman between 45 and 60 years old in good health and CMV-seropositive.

CDR3 loop: CASSLGQGAGGYTF. CDR3 sequence (DNA): TGTGCCAGCAGTTTGGGACAGGGGGCAGGTGGCTACACCTTC. This chain uses TRBV27 with TRBJ1-2; 12 bases match TRBD1. Trimming at V came to 3 bases and at J to 7 bases, leaving 3 bases not matched to a gene. Germline CDR1 reads MNHEY; CDR2 reads SMNVEV (reference sequence). The CDR3 consists of 14 residues.

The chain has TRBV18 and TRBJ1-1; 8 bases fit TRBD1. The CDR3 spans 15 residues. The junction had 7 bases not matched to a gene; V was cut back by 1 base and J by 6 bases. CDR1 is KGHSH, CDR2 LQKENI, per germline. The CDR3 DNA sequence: TGTGCCAGCTCACCACAGGACAGGGTTGAATCTGAAGCTTTCTTT. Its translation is CASSPQDRVESEAFF.

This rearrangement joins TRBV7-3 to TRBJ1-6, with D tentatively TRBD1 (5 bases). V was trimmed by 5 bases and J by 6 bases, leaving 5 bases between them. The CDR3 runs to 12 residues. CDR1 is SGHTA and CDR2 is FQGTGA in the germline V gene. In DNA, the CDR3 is TGTGCCAGCAGCCAGGGTAATTCACCCCTCCACTTT. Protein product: CASSQGNSPLHF.

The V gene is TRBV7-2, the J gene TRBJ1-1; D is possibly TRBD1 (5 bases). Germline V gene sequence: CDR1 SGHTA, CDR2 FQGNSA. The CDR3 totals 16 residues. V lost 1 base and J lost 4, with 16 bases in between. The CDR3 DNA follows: TGTGCCAGCAGCTTAGTGGTGGGGCTGATGGGCACTGAAGCTTTCTTT. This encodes CASSLVVGLMGTEAFF. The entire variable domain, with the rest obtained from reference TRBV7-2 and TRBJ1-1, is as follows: GAGVSQSPSNKVTEKGKDVELRCDPISGHTALYWYRQSLGQGLEFLIYFQGNSAPDKSGLPSDRFSAERTGGSVSTLTIQRTQQEDSAVYLCASSLVVGLMGTEAFFGQGTRLTVV.

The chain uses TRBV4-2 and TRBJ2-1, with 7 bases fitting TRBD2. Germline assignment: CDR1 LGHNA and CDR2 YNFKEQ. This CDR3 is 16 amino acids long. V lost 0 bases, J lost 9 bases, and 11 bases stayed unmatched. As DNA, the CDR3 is TGTGCCAGCAGCCAAGATCTACTAGCGCCCCTCTCTGAGCAGTTCTTC. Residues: CASSQDLLAPLSEQFF.

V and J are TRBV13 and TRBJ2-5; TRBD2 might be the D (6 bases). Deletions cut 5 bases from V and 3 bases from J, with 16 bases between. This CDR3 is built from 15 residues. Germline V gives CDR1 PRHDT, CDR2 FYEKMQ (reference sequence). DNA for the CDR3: TGTGCCAGCAGCCAATGGGGGGTCGGCGAAGAGACCCAGTACTTC. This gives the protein CASSQWGVGEETQYF. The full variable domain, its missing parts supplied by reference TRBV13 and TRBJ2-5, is AAGVIQSPRHLIKEKRETATLKCYPIPRHDTVYWYQQGPGQDPQFLISFYEKMQSDKGSIPDRFSAQQFSDYHSELNMSSLELGDSALYFCASSQWGVGEETQYFGPGTRLLVL.

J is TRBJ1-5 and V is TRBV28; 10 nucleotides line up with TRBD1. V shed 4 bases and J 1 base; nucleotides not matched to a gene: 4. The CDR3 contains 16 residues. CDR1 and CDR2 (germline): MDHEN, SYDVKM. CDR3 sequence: CASSWTGGLSNQPQHF. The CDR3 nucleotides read TGTGCCAGCAGTTGGACAGGGGGATTAAGCAATCAGCCCCAGCATTTT.

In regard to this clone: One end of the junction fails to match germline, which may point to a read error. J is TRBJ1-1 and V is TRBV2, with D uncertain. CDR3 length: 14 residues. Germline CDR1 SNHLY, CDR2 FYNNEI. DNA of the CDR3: TGTGCCAGCAGTGTGGCAGGCGCTGGAACTGAATCTTTCTTT. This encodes CASSVAGAGTESFF.

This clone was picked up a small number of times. The CDR3 spells CASTPGSPSYNEQFF. DNA for the CDR3: TGTGCCAGCACTCCCGGGAGTCCATCCTACAATGAGCAGTTCTTC. This chain links TRBV9 with TRBJ2-1; maybe TRBD2 (6 bases). V was clipped by 6 bases and J by 1 base, with 14 bases between them. This CDR3 contains 15 residues. Germline V CDR1 and CDR2: SGDLS, YYNGEE.

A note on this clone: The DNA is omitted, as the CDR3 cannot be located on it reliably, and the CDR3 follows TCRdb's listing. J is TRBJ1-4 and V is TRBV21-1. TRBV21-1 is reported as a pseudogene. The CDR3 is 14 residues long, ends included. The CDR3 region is CASQVGGGNEKLFF.

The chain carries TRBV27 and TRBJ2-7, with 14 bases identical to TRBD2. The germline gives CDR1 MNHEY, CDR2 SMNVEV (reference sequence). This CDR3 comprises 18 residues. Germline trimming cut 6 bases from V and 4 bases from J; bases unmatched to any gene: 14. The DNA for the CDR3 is TGTGCCAGCAGGGGGGACGGGACTAGCGGGAGCGGAGGGTACGAGCAGTACTTC. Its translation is CASRGDGTSGSGGYEQYF.

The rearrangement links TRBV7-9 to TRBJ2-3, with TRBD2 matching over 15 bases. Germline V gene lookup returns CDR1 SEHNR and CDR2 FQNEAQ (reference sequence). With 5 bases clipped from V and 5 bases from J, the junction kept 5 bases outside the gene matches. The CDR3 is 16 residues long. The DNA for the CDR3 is TGTGCCAGCAGCACGGGACTAGCGGGAGGTGAAGATACGCAGTATTTT. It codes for CASSTGLAGGEDTQYF.

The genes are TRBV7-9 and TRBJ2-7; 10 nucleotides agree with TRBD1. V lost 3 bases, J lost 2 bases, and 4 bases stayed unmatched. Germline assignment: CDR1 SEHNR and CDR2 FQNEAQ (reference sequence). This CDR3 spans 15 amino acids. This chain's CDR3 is CASSFGQGVAYEQYF. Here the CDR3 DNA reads TGTGCCAGCAGCTTCGGACAGGGGGTAGCCTACGAGCAGTACTTC.

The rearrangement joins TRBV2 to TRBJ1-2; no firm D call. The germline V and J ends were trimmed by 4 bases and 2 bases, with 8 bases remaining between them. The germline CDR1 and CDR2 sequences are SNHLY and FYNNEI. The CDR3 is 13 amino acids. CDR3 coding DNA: TGTGCCAGCAGTGTTAGGCGGAACTATGGCTACACCTTC. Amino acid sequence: CASSVRRNYGYTF.

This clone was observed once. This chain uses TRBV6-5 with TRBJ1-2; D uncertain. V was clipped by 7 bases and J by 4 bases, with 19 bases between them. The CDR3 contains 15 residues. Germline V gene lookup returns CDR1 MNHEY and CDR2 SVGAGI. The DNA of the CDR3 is TGTGCCAGCACCCCATCCAAAAGTGGCGGCTATGGCTACACCTTC. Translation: CASTPSKSGGYGYTF.

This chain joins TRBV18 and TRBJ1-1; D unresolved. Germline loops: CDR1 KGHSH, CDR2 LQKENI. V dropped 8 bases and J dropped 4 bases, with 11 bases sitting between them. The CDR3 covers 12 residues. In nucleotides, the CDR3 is TGTGCCAGCGCCGGGGAAGTCACTGAAGCTTTCTTT. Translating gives CASAGEVTEAFF. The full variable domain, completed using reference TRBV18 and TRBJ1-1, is NAGVMQNPRHLVRRRGQEARLRCSPMKGHSHVYWYRQLPEEGLKFMVYLQKENIIDESGMPKERFSAEFPKEGPSILRIQQVVRGDSAAYFCASAGEVTEAFFGQGTRLTVV.

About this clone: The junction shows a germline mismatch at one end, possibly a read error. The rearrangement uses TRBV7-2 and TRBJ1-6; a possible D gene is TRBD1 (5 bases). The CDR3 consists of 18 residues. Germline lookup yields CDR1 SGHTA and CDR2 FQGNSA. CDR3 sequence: CATSPGASPAGGISPLHF. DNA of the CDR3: TGTGCCACCAGCCCCGGGGCGTCTCCCGCCGGGGGAATTTCACCCCTCCACTTT.

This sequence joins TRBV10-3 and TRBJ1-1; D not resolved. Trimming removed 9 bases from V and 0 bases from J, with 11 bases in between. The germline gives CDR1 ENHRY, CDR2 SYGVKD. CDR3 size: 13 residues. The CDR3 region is CAISGKMNTEAFF. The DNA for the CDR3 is TGTGCCATTTCGGGTAAAATGAACACTGAAGCTTTCTTT.

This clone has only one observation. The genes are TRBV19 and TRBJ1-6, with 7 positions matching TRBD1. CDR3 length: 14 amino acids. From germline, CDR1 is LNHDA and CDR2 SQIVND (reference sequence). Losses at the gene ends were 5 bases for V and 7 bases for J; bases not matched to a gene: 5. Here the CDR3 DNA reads TGTGCCAGTAGTCGACAGGGTCGGAATTCACCCCTCCACTTT. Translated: CASSRQGRNSPLHF.

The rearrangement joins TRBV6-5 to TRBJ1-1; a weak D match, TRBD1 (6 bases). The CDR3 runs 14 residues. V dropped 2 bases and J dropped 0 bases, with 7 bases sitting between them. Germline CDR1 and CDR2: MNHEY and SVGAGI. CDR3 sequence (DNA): TGTGCCAGCAGTTACGGGACACTGAACACTGAAGCTTTCTTT. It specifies CASSYGTLNTEAFF.

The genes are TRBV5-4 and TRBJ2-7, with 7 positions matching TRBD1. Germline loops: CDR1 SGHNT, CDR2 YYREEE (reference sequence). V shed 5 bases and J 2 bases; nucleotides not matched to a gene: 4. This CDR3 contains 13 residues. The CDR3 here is CASSRQGTYEQYF. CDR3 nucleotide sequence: TGTGCCAGCAGTCGACAGGGTACCTACGAGCAGTACTTC.

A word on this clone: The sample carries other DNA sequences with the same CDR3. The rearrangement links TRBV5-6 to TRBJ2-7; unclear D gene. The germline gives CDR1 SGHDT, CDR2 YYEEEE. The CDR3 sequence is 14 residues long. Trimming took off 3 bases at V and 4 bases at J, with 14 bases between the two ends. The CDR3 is CASSSRVFLYEQYF. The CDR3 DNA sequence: TGTGCCAGCAGCTCCCGGGTCTTCCTTTACGAGCAGTACTTC. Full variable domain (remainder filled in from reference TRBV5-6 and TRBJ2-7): DAGVTQSPTHLIKTRGQQVTLRCSPKSGHDTVSWYQQALGQGPQFIFQYYEEEERQRGNFPDRFSGHQFPNYSSELNVNALLLGDSALYLCASSSRVFLYEQYFGPGTRLTVT.

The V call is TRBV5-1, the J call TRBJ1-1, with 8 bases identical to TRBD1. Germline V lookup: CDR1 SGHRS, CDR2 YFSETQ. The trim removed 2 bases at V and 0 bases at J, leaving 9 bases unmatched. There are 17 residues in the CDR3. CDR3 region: CASSFSGTGPMNTEAFF. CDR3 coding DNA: TGCGCCAGCAGCTTCTCCGGGACAGGCCCAATGAACACTGAAGCTTTCTTT.

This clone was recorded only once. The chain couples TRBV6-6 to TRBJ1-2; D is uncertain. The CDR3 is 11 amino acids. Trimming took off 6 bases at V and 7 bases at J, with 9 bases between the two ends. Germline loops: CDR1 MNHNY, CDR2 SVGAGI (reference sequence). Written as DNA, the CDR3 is TGTGCCAGCAGCCCACGAGGTGGCTACACCTTC. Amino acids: CASSPRGGYTF.

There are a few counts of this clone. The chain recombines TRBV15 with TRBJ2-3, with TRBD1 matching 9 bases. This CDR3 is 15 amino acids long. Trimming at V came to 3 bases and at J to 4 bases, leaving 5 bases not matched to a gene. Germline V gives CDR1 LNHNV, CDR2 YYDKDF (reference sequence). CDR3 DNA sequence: TGTGCCACCAGCAGGGAAAACAGGGGGCCAGATACGCAGTATTTT. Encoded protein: CATSRENRGPDTQYF.

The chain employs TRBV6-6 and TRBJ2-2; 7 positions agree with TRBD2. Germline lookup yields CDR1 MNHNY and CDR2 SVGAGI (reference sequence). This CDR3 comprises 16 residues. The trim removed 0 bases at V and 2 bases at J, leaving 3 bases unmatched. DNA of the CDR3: TGTGCCAGCAGTTACTCGCGGGAGTTAAACACCGGGGAGCTGTTTTTT. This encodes CASSYSRELNTGELFF.

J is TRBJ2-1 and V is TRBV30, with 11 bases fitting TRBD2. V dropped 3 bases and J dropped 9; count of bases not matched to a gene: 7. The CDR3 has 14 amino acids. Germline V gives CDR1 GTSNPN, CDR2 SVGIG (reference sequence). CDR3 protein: CAWRSSGRKGEQFF. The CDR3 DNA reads TGTGCCTGGAGGTCTAGCGGGAGGAAGGGTGAGCAGTTCTTC.

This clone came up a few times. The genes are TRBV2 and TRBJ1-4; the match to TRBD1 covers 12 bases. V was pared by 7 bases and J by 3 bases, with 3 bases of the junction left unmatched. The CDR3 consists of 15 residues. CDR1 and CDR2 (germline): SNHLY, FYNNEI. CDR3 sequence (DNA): TGTGCCAGCACCGGGACAGGGGGCTCTAATGAAAAACTGTTTTTT. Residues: CASTGTGGSNEKLFF. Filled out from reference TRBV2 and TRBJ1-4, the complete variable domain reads EPEVTQTPSHQVTQMGQEVILRCVPISNHLYFYWYRQILGQKVEFLVSFYNNEISEKSEIFDDQFSVERPDGSNFTLKIRSTKLEDSAMYFCASTGTGGSNEKLFFGSGTQLSVL.

As DNA, the CDR3 is TGTGCCAGCAGCCCTCGGGGGGGAGAGACCCAGTACTTC. This encodes CASSPRGGETQYF. The V gene is TRBV9, the J gene TRBJ2-5; 8 nucleotides match TRBD2. The length of the CDR3 is 13 residues. The germline CDR1 and CDR2 sequences are SGDLS and YYNGEE. After removal of 4 bases from V and 4 bases from J, the junction contained 3 bases not matched to a gene.